These T cell receptor beta chains were read from a single sample in a study of blood T cell repertoires in COVID-19. Sequencing was performed with immunoSEQ multiplex PCR; in TCRdb, only in-frame clones are kept and a portion is missing. The profile covers roughly 160,000 clones, with roughly 86% appearing a single time and around 4% taken by the ten largest. Sequences were obtained from peripheral blood. The receptors derive from a woman aged 55-70 years who had recovered from COVID-19. Each CDR3 is given with its conserved first and last residue. The D gene is left open where the match is weak. Size is omitted from some rows. Given values are once, few, many or a class for expanded clones.

v_call	clone_size	j_call	d_call	cdr3_nt	cdr3_aa
TRBV5-1	-	TRBJ2-1	TRBD1	TGCGCCAGCAGCTCAAGTCTACCGGGACAGGGGCACAATGAGCAGTTCTTC	CASSSSLPGQGHNEQFF
TRBV3-1/TRBV3-2	-	TRBJ1-6	-	TGTGCCAGCAGCCTCCTACCCCCAGGGGACATAGATTCACCCCTCCACTTT	CASSLLPPGDIDSPLHF
TRBV6-5	-	TRBJ2-2	TRBD2	TGTGCCACCTTTCGGAGCGGGGGTGGCGGGGAGCTGTTTTTT	CATFRSGGGGELFF
TRBV19	-	TRBJ2-3	TRBD2	TGTGCCACTCGCCCTAGCGGGGGCACAGATACGCAGTATTTT	CATRPSGGTDTQYF
TRBV6-2/TRBV6-3	-	TRBJ1-5	TRBD1	TGTGCCAGCAGCCGGGACAGGGGCCATAGCAATCAGCCCCAGCATTTT	CASSRDRGHSNQPQHF
TRBV27	-	TRBJ2-2	TRBD1	TGTGCCAGCAGTTTATGGGACAGGGGGCAGCTGTTTTTT	CASSLWDRGQLFF
TRBV7-9	-	TRBJ1-6	-	TGTGCCAGCAGCCCGGCCTTTGGGGGCGGTGGGTCACCCCTCCACTTT	CASSPAFGGGGSPLHF
TRBV7-9	-	TRBJ1-6	TRBD1	TGTGCCAGCAGCTCATATACAGGGGCCACCCTCCACTTT	CASSSYTGATLHF
TRBV28	once	TRBJ2-1	TRBD2	TGTGCCAGCAGTGAACTAGCGGGGGACTCATACAATGAGCAGTTCTTC	CASSELAGDSYNEQFF
TRBV4-2	-	TRBJ2-7	-	TGTGCCAGCAGCCAAGATTGGACGGGGGGCAGCTCCTACGAGCAGTACTTC	CASSQDWTGGSSYEQYF
TRBV28	-	TRBJ1-3	-	TGTGCCAGCAGTATCCCTTCGGTAGGGGAAAACACCATATATTTT	CASSIPSVGENTIYF
TRBV27	-	TRBJ1-6	-	TGTGCCAGCAGTCTCGAACAGGGCTCCTATAATTCACCCCTCCACTTT	CASSLEQGSYNSPLHF
TRBV19	-	TRBJ2-7	TRBD1	TGTGCCAGTAGCCAGACAGGGATCTACGAGCAGTACTTC	CASSQTGIYEQYF
TRBV27	-	TRBJ1-3	-	TGTGCCAGCAGTTTATCGAGCTCTGGAAACACCATATATTTT	CASSLSSSGNTIYF